These T cell receptor beta chains were read from a single sample in a study of CD8+CD57+ T cells in acquired aplastic anemia. MiXCR, run by TCRdb on the reads, gives a single entry per CDR3 protein. The table shows 110,000 or so distinct CDR3 sequences, with 45% to 60% occurring only once. The sequencing input was sorted CD4+, CD8+, or CD8+CD57+ T cells (not recorded which) from PBMCs. These receptors were taken from a human donor with aplastic anemia. Both conserved end residues are part of each CDR3. D genes are given only for firm matches. Not all rows give a size; the values are once, few, many and, for expanded clones, a class.

cdr3_aa	cdr3_nt	clone_size	d_call	j_call	v_call
CAISQTDSYEQYF	TGTGCCATCAGTCAGACGGACTCCTACGAGCAGTACTTC	-	-	TRBJ2-7	TRBV10-3
CASSPTSGELFF	TGTGCCAGCAGCCCAACTAGCGGGGAGCTGTTTTTT	-	-	TRBJ2-2	TRBV7-8
CSAGLESFTDTQYF	TGCAGTGCAGGACTGGAATCCTTCACAGATACGCAGTATTTT	-	-	TRBJ2-3	TRBV20-1
CASSITDTQYF	TGTGCCAGTAGTATCACAGATACGCAGTATTTT	-	-	TRBJ2-3	TRBV19
CASSEWQGAPKTEAFF	TGTGCCAGCAGTGAATGGCAGGGGGCCCCGAAAACTGAAGCTTTCTTT	-	TRBD1	TRBJ1-1	TRBV6-1
CSARGMWGINQPQHF	TGCAGTGCTAGAGGGATGTGGGGGATCAATCAGCCCCAGCATTTT	-	-	TRBJ1-5	TRBV20-1
CAPGGGGYEQYF	TGTGCCCCTGGCGGCGGAGGCTACGAGCAGTACTTC	-	-	TRBJ2-7	TRBV24-1
CASSPDNGETQYF	TGTGCCAGTAGCCCTGACAACGGGGAGACCCAGTACTTC	once	-	TRBJ2-5	TRBV19
CSVEGWDRGGYNEQFF	TGCAGCGTAGAAGGGTGGGACAGGGGCGGATACAATGAGCAGTTCTTC	many	TRBD1	TRBJ2-1	TRBV29-1
CSARGHRDDQETQYF	TGCAGTGCTAGAGGTCACCGGGACGATCAAGAGACCCAGTACTTC	few	-	TRBJ2-5	TRBV20-1
CAKGVKQYF	TGTGCCAAGGGTGTGAAGCAGTACTTC	-	-	TRBJ2-7	TRBV25-1
CASSLRRGYTDTQYF	TGTGCCAGCAGTTTGAGGCGGGGATACACAGATACGCAGTATTTT	-	-	TRBJ2-3	TRBV27
CATSRVDRIPQPQHF	TGTGCCACCAGCAGAGTCGACAGGATTCCCCAGCCCCAGCATTTT	-	-	TRBJ1-5	TRBV15
CASSMGVTSVYEQYF	TGTGCCAGTAGTATGGGGGTGACTAGCGTGTACGAGCAGTACTTC	-	TRBD2	TRBJ2-7	TRBV19
CASGTVNPGLAATKTQQYF	TGTGCCAGCGGGACAGTTAACCCGGGACTAGCGGCGACAAAGACGCAGCAGTACTTC	-	TRBD2	TRBJ2-7	TRBV27
CATSDYTANEQFF	TGTGCCACCAGTGATTACACGGCCAATGAGCAGTTCTTC	few	-	TRBJ2-1	TRBV24-1
CASNAGVGANVLTF	TGTGCCAGCAACGCAGGGGTCGGGGCCAACGTCCTGACTTTC	-	-	TRBJ2-6	TRBV2
CASSLLAGVYEQYF	TGTGCCAGCAGCTTACTAGCGGGAGTATACGAGCAGTACTTC	-	TRBD2	TRBJ2-7	TRBV7-8
CAGRTDHYEQYF	TGTGCCGGGCGGACAGACCACTACGAGCAGTACTTC	-	-	TRBJ2-7	TRBV2
CASSLTEGGYTF	TGTGCCAGCAGCCTTACTGAAGGTGGCTACACCTTC	-	-	TRBJ1-2	TRBV7-8
CASSPAGTGGGAFF	TGTGCCAGCAGCCCCGCCGGGACAGGGGGCGGCGCTTTCTTT	many	TRBD1	TRBJ1-1	TRBV7-2
CASMRAYNEQFF	TGTGCCAGCATGAGGGCCTACAATGAGCAGTTCTTC	few	-	TRBJ2-1	TRBV7-8
CASRGGTSSSYNSPLHF	TGCGCCAGCAGGGGGGGCACATCGAGCTCCTATAATTCACCCCTCCACTTT	-	-	TRBJ1-6	TRBV10-1
CSAIEQSGANVLTF	TGCAGTGCTATAGAACAATCTGGGGCCAACGTCCTGACTTTC	-	-	TRBJ2-6	TRBV20-1
CASSETAGAQETQYF	TGTGCCAGCAGTGAGACGGCGGGCGCACAAGAGACCCAGTACTTC	-	-	TRBJ2-5	TRBV2
CASTGTAPPNTIYF	TGTGCCAGCACTGGGACTGCACCCCCGAACACCATATATTTT	few	-	TRBJ1-3	TRBV2
CASRYMDRYTEAFF	TGTGCCAGCAGATACATGGACAGGTACACTGAAGCTTTCTTT	-	TRBD1	TRBJ1-1	TRBV27
CATSRDVKGGRDEQYF	TGTGCCACCAGCAGAGATGTCAAGGGGGGCAGAGACGAGCAGTACTTC	-	-	TRBJ2-7	TRBV15
CASSEIAGELFF	TGTGCCAGCAGTGAAATTGCCGGGGAGCTGTTTTTT	once	-	TRBJ2-2	TRBV2
CATRGTVDTGELFF	TGTGCCACCAGGGGGACAGTCGACACCGGGGAGCTGTTTTTT	-	TRBD1	TRBJ2-2	TRBV24-1
CSARGRSFGGTDTQYF	TGCAGTGCTAGAGGTCGGTCGTTCGGGGGGACAGATACGCAGTATTTT	many	TRBD2	TRBJ2-3	TRBV20-1
CSARREGHEQFF	TGCAGTGCTAGACGGGAGGGCCATGAGCAGTTCTTC	-	TRBD2	TRBJ2-1	TRBV20-1
CASMTGNYGYTF	TGTGCCAGCATGACAGGAAACTATGGCTACACCTTC	-	-	TRBJ1-2	TRBV6-1
CASTQSTDTQYF	TGTGCCAGCACGCAGAGCACAGATACGCAGTATTTT	few	-	TRBJ2-3	TRBV7-9
CAISQDRGSPLHF	TGTGCCATCAGCCAAGACAGGGGCTCACCCCTCCACTTT	-	TRBD1	TRBJ1-6	TRBV10-3
CASSTRRQGGNQPQHF	TGTGCCAGCAGTACACGACGACAGGGGGGCAATCAGCCCCAGCATTTT	-	TRBD1	TRBJ1-5	TRBV2
CASSVAGTPSQETQYF	TGTGCCAGCAGCGTAGCCGGGACACCTTCTCAAGAGACCCAGTACTTC	-	-	TRBJ2-5	TRBV7-9
CASRNPRQDYGYTF	TGTGCCAGCAGAAACCCTCGACAGGACTATGGCTACACCTTC	-	-	TRBJ1-2	TRBV5-6
CASSARSGGAHEQFF	TGTGCCAGCAGCGCCAGGAGCGGGGGGGCACATGAGCAGTTCTTC	-	TRBD2	TRBJ2-1	TRBV9
CSAGASYEQYF	TGCAGTGCTGGAGCTTCCTACGAGCAGTACTTC	-	-	TRBJ2-7	TRBV20-1
CASSLTLGMDGGGYTF	TGTGCCAGCAGCTTAACTCTGGGTATGGACGGGGGAGGCTACACCTTC	-	-	TRBJ1-2	TRBV7-3
CASSQGGTSGGANNEQFF	TGCGCCAGCAGCCAAGGTGGGACTAGCGGGGGGGCAAACAATGAGCAGTTCTTC	-	TRBD2	TRBJ2-1	TRBV4-3
CSARDGLSSYNSPLHF	TGCAGTGCTAGAGATGGGTTAAGCTCCTATAATTCACCCCTCCACTTT	many	-	TRBJ1-6	TRBV20-1
CASSISPTGSSYEQYF	TGTGCCAGTAGTATTTCCCCCACTGGTAGCTCCTACGAGCAGTACTTC	many	-	TRBJ2-7	TRBV19
CASSLAEGGELFF	TGTGCTAGCAGCTTGGCAGAAGGGGGGGAGCTGTTTTTT	-	-	TRBJ2-2	TRBV7-7
CASSVAGSTDTQYF	TGTGCCAGCAGCGTAGCGGGGAGCACAGATACGCAGTATTTT	many	-	TRBJ2-3	TRBV9
CSASSQKHYGYTF	TGCAGTGCTAGTTCTCAGAAACATTATGGCTACACCTTC	-	-	TRBJ1-2	TRBV20-1
CSAKDRVYGYTF	TGCAGTGCCAAAGACAGGGTTTACGGCTACACCTTC	-	TRBD1	TRBJ1-2	TRBV20-1
CASSSRDRGHYYGYTF	TGTGCCAGCAGCTCCCGGGACAGGGGGCACTACTATGGCTACACCTTC	-	TRBD1	TRBJ1-2	TRBV11-2
CASSLMGQGPTEAFF	TGTGCCAGCAGCCTAATGGGACAGGGCCCCACTGAAGCTTTCTTT	-	TRBD1	TRBJ1-1	TRBV7-3
CASRKKTSLYEQYF	TGTGCCAGCAGGAAAAAGACTAGTTTGTACGAGCAGTACTTC	-	-	TRBJ2-7	TRBV7-3
CSASRGATQYF	TGCAGTGCTAGCCGCGGGGCGACGCAGTATTTT	few	-	TRBJ2-3	TRBV20-1
CAGTRLAGAYNEQFF	TGTGCCGGCACCCGACTAGCGGGGGCATACAATGAGCAGTTCTTC	-	TRBD2	TRBJ2-1	TRBV2
CATSSTNSGNTEAFF	TGTGCCACCAGCAGTACTAACAGCGGCAACACTGAAGCTTTCTTT	-	-	TRBJ1-1	TRBV15
CASSLLQGPREQFF	TGTGCCAGCAGCTTACTACAGGGTCCCAGAGAGCAGTTCTTC	-	-	TRBJ2-1	TRBV11-1
CASSPTGVSPLHF	TGTGCCAGTAGTCCTACGGGAGTTTCACCCCTCCACTTT	-	-	TRBJ1-6	TRBV19
CSVMGAGKHGYTF	TGCAGCGTTATGGGGGCGGGGAAGCATGGCTACACCTTC	few	-	TRBJ1-2	TRBV29-1
CASSVVASGSLHEQYF	TGTGCCAGCAGCGTAGTGGCTAGCGGGAGTCTCCACGAGCAGTACTTC	-	TRBD2	TRBJ2-7	TRBV7-3
CASSGQIEETQYF	TGTGCCAGCAGTGGGCAGATTGAAGAGACCCAGTACTTC	-	-	TRBJ2-5	TRBV12-3/TRBV12-4
CASSESTWDDTQYF	TGCGCCAGCAGTGAATCGACTTGGGACGATACGCAGTATTTT	few	-	TRBJ2-3	TRBV10-1